One and the same sample provided the 31 T cell receptor beta chains below, sequenced in a study of T-cell memory formation after mild COVID-19. MiXCR, run by TCRdb on the 5' RACE reads, gives a single entry per CDR3 protein. The sample has about 260,000 distinct CDR3 sequences, roughly 8% seen once. Sequencing was performed on PBMCs or a T cell subset sorted from them (not recorded which). All receptors derive from a man between 18 and 35 years old who had mild COVID-19 (a few samples of this study predate the infection). Cell type and time point are not known.

This chain uses TRBV5-6 with TRBJ1-4; no reliable D call. The CDR3 loop spans 15 amino acids. V lost 3 bases and J lost 4, with 13 bases in between. Germline V gene sequence: CDR1 SGHDT, CDR2 YYEEEE. The CDR3 DNA reads TGTGCCAGCAGCTCCATGGCGGTAAATAATGAAAAACTGTTTTTT. Translation gives CASSSMAVNNEKLFF.

This chain links TRBV18 with TRBJ1-1; 7 bases line up with TRBD1. The CDR3 spans 14 residues. The germline gives CDR1 KGHSH, CDR2 LQKENI. Trimming took 3 bases from V and 8 from J; bases not matched to a gene: 9. The chain's CDR3 is CASSPVGGGGEAFF. The CDR3 coding sequence is TGTGCCAGCTCACCGGTTGGAGGGGGCGGGGAAGCTTTCTTT.

This clonotype was observed a handful of times. The chain links TRBV12-3 or TRBV12-4 to TRBJ1-5; the D is unclear. V was clipped by 3 bases and J by 9 bases, with 15 bases between them. CDR3 length equals 14 residues. CDR3 in amino acids: CASSLRPVDPPQHF. The CDR3, as DNA: TGTGCCAGCAGTTTGAGGCCGGTCGATCCGCCCCAGCATTTT.

This clonotype occurred many times. V and J are TRBV4-3 and TRBJ2-3; D gene unclear. CDR3 size: 15 residues. V dropped 0 bases and J dropped 4 bases, with 11 bases sitting between them. CDR1 LGHNA and CDR2 YSLEER come from the germline V gene. The chain's CDR3 is CASSQEERTADTQYF. The DNA for the CDR3 is TGCGCCAGCAGCCAAGAGGAAAGGACCGCAGATACGCAGTATTTT.

The rearrangement joins TRBV30 to TRBJ1-2; D perhaps matches TRBD1 (5 bases). This CDR3 is built from 11 residues. Germline assignment: CDR1 GTSNPN and CDR2 SVGIG (reference sequence). Trimming pared 1 base from V and 7 bases from J, leaving 7 bases between. CDR3 nucleotides: TGTGCCTGGAGTGAAGGGGTTGGCTACACCTTC. Protein: CAWSEGVGYTF.

This clonotype appeared a few times. V gene TRBV9 combines with J gene TRBJ2-2; D is unresolved. Germline V gene sequence: CDR1 SGDLS, CDR2 YYNGEE. This CDR3 is 16 amino acids long. The germline V and J ends were trimmed by 5 bases and 2 bases, with 16 bases remaining between them. CDR3: CASSARAAINTGELFF. For the CDR3, the DNA is TGTGCCAGCAGTGCCCGGGCCGCCATAAACACCGGGGAGCTGTTTTTT.

This clonotype was seen a few times. The CDR3 loop is CASSPTGGITDTQYF. CDR3 coding DNA: TGTGCCAGCAGCCCGACAGGGGGTATCACAGATACGCAGTATTTT. This chain connects TRBV12-3 or TRBV12-4 to TRBJ2-3, with 9 nucleotides matching TRBD1. V shed 6 bases and J 2 bases; nucleotides not matched to a gene: 6. CDR3 length equals 15 residues.

This clonotype turned up a few times. This chain links TRBV7-2 with TRBJ2-1; 9 nucleotides line up with TRBD2. The CDR3 length is 15 residues. With V trimmed by 6 bases and J by 4 bases, 7 bases remained unmatched. CDR1 SGHTA and CDR2 FQGNSA come from the germline V gene. The CDR3 nucleotides read TGTGCCAGCAGGGGCGGGCTAGCGGGGTACAATGAGCAGTTCTTC. Translating gives CASRGGLAGYNEQFF.

The rearrangement uses TRBV15 and TRBJ1-2; D is unresolved. The ends were cut back, 0 bases at V and 7 bases at J, with 12 bases in the middle. This CDR3 is built from 14 residues. Germline lookup yields CDR1 LNHNV and CDR2 YYDKDF (reference sequence). The CDR3 DNA is TGTGCCACCAGCAGAGATTTAGCGGGAGCTGGCTACACCTTC. Its translation is CATSRDLAGAGYTF.

This clonotype was counted between two and nine times. This sequence joins TRBV12-3 or TRBV12-4 and TRBJ1-1, with D perhaps TRBD1 (5 bases). The CDR3 loop spans 17 amino acids. V was shortened by 5 bases and J by 1 base, with 20 bases between the two germline ends. CDR3 sequence reads: CASSPSAGQAQNTEAFF. CDR3 nucleotides: TGTGCCAGCAGTCCCAGCGCGGGGCAGGCTCAGAACACTGAAGCTTTCTTT.

The chain links TRBV3-1 to TRBJ2-4; D is undetermined. The CDR3 runs 15 residues. CDR1 is LGHDT, CDR2 YNNKEL, per germline (reference sequence). V lost 3 bases and J lost 0, with 9 bases in between. CDR3 loop: CASSHMRRAKNIQYF. CDR3 nucleotides: TGTGCCAGCAGCCACATGAGACGAGCCAAAAACATTCAGTACTTC.

A few counts support this clonotype. This chain joins TRBV6-2 or TRBV6-3 and TRBJ2-5; D is possibly TRBD1 (5 bases). The ends were cut back, 6 bases at V and 0 bases at J, with 14 bases in the middle. This CDR3 has 15 residues. Germline V lookup: CDR1 MNHEY, CDR2 SVGEGT. The CDR3 DNA sequence: TGTGCCAGCAGCCCTCCAGGACAACACCAAGAGACCCAGTACTTC. This translates into CASSPPGQHQETQYF.

This clonotype was seen ten or more times. The chain employs TRBV7-9 and TRBJ2-7; D remains ambiguous. Germline lookup yields CDR1 SEHNR and CDR2 FQNEAQ (reference sequence). The CDR3 runs 15 residues. Trimming took off 3 bases at V and 5 bases at J, with 17 bases between the two ends. In DNA, the CDR3 is TGTGCCAGCAGCTTGAGTATTACGGGTTTCAACGAGCAGTACTTC. It translates to CASSLSITGFNEQYF.

The chain has TRBV7-9 and TRBJ2-3, with D hard to call. The CDR3 runs to 13 residues. V lost 3 bases to trimming and J lost 8 bases, with 12 bases between them. Looked up from germline, CDR1 is SEHNR and CDR2 is FQNEAQ (reference sequence). In DNA, the CDR3 is TGTGCCAGCAGCTTTTCTCCTCCGTCTACGCAGTATTTT. Its translation is CASSFSPPSTQYF.

The chain employs TRBV4-1 and TRBJ2-1, with a tentative D call TRBD2 (9 bases). Trimming cost V 3 bases and J 0 bases, with 30 bases left between them. CDR3 length equals 22 residues. Germline CDR1 MGHRA, CDR2 YSYEKL. This chain's CDR3 is CASSHSRGRFWVAGVSYNEQFF. The DNA of the CDR3 is TGCGCCAGCAGCCATTCCAGGGGGCGATTCTGGGTAGCGGGAGTCTCCTACAATGAGCAGTTCTTC.

This chain links TRBV6-6 with TRBJ2-5; the D call may be TRBD1 or TRBD2 (6 bases each). The germline gives CDR1 MNHNY, CDR2 SVGAGI (reference sequence). The V end lost 2 bases, the J end lost 2 bases, and 12 bases lay between the germline ends. CDR3 length equals 15 residues. In DNA form, the CDR3 reads TGTGCCAGCAGTTACGGGGGGCCCCCACAAGAGACCCAGTACTTC. It yields the protein CASSYGGPPQETQYF.

The chain uses TRBV12-3 or TRBV12-4 and TRBJ1-1; the D gene is possibly TRBD1 (5 bases). There are 14 residues in the CDR3. V was shortened by 6 bases and J by 1 base, with 12 bases between the two germline ends. The CDR3 region is CASSPSRGNTEAFF. The CDR3 DNA reads TGTGCCAGCAGCCCAAGTAGGGGGAACACTGAAGCTTTCTTT.

This clonotype came up a few times. V is TRBV30 and J is TRBJ2-5; TRBD1 matches at 12 bases. Trimming removed 3 bases from V and 5 bases from J; junction bases left unmatched: 10. Germline V gene lookup returns CDR1 GTSNPN and CDR2 SVGIG (reference sequence). The CDR3 is made up of 16 amino acids. Here the CDR3 reads CAWRIRGTGGVETQYF. The CDR3 DNA reads as TGTGCCTGGAGAATCCGAGGGACAGGGGGCGTGGAGACCCAGTACTTC.

The gene calls are TRBV20-1 and TRBJ2-1, with 8 bases identical to TRBD1. Looked up from germline, CDR1 is DFQATT and CDR2 is SNEGSKA (reference sequence). This CDR3 has 10 residues. J gave up 14 bases and V 6 bases, and 6 bases lay outside the gene matches. CDR3 nucleotide sequence: TGCAGTGCCAGCACAGGGGGAGAGTTCTTC. This gives the protein CSASTGGEFF.

This clonotype was seen a few times. The chain links TRBV10-2 to TRBJ2-1, with 12 bases matching TRBD2. Germline V gene lookup returns CDR1 WSHSY and CDR2 SAAADI. The CDR3 has 14 amino acids. After removal of 5 bases from V and 7 bases from J, the junction contained 3 bases not matched to a gene. CDR3 residues: CASSRLAGANEQFF. The DNA for the CDR3 is TGCGCCAGCAGTAGACTAGCGGGGGCGAATGAGCAGTTCTTC.

The chain employs TRBV7-2 and TRBJ2-2; D is ambiguous. The CDR3 sequence is 13 residues long. In germline, CDR1 is SGHTA, CDR2 FQGNSA. Trimming took off 7 bases at V and 2 bases at J, with 8 bases between the two ends. CDR3 sequence reads: CASKPKNTGELFF. DNA for the CDR3: TGTGCCAGCAAGCCTAAAAACACCGGGGAGCTGTTTTTT.

CDR3 sequence reads: CASSLRALSSYEQYF. The CDR3 nucleotides are TGCGCCAGCAGCTTGAGGGCGTTAAGCTCCTACGAGCAGTACTTC. The genes are TRBV5-1 and TRBJ2-7, with D unresolved. V was shortened by 1 base and J by 0 bases, with 11 bases between the two germline ends. The CDR3 is 15 residues long. Germline V gene sequence: CDR1 SGHRS, CDR2 YFSETQ. Together with reference TRBV5-1 and TRBJ2-7, the CDR3 gives the full variable domain: KAGVTQTPRYLIKTRGQQVTLSCSPISGHRSVSWYQQTPGQGLQFLFEYFSETQRNKGNFPGRFSGRQFSNSRSEMNVSTLELGDSALYLCASSLRALSSYEQYFGPGTRLTVT.

This clonotype occurred a few times. The V gene is TRBV2, the J gene TRBJ1-2, with D tentatively TRBD1 (5 bases). Germline assignment: CDR1 SNHLY and CDR2 FYNNEI. Deletions cut 8 bases from V and 4 bases from J, with 17 bases between. The CDR3 is 14 amino acids. The CDR3 loop is CASSAGSGGYGYTF. The CDR3 DNA is TGTGCCAGCTCTGCAGGGTCCGGGGGCTATGGCTACACCTTC. The entire variable domain, with the rest obtained from reference TRBV2 and TRBJ1-2, is as follows: EPEVTQTPSHQVTQMGQEVILRCVPISNHLYFYWYRQILGQKVEFLVSFYNNEISEKSEIFDDQFSVERPDGSNFTLKIRSTKLEDSAMYFCASSAGSGGYGYTFGSGTRLTVV.

Many counts were recorded for this clonotype. CDR3 bases: TGTGCCAGCAGCTTAGTGGCTAGCGGCTACAATGAGCAGTTCTTC. As protein: CASSLVASGYNEQFF. This chain links TRBV7-2 with TRBJ2-1, with 7 bases lining up with TRBD2. The CDR3 has 15 residues. Germline lookup yields CDR1 SGHTA and CDR2 FQGNSA. J lost 3 bases, V lost 1 base, and 3 bases had no gene match.

This clonotype was detected ten times or more. The J gene is TRBJ1-2, the V gene TRBV20-1; D gene ambiguous. The CDR3 loop spans 14 amino acids. Trimming cost V 0 bases and J 2 bases, with 10 bases left between them. The germline gives CDR1 DFQATT, CDR2 SNEGSKA (reference sequence). The CDR3 is CSARDSRGNYGYTF. The CDR3 nucleotides read TGCAGTGCTAGAGATAGCCGTGGGAACTATGGCTACACCTTC.

This clonotype was observed at least ten times. CDR3 bases: TGTGCCAGCAGCTTAGATCGAGAGACCCAGTACTTC. Translated, it gives CASSLDRETQYF. This chain connects TRBV11-2 to TRBJ2-5; D is unresolved. CDR1 is SGHAT, CDR2 FQNNGV, per germline. CDR3 length: 12 residues. V shed 0 bases and J shed 4 bases, with 3 bases lying between them.

Remarks on this clonotype: A much larger clone lies a single base off, so this may be a read error. The CDR3 region has the DNA TGCGCCAGCAGCTTACATGGGGGAGGAAACATTCAGTACTTC. Its translation is CASSLHGGGNIQYF. The V gene is TRBV5-1, the J gene TRBJ2-4; D possibly corresponds to TRBD2 (6 bases). Per germline, CDR1 SGHRS and CDR2 YFSETQ. The V and J ends lost 2 bases and 6 bases respectively, with 12 bases between them. The CDR3 has 14 residues.

The chain joins TRBV9 to TRBJ2-7, with TRBD2 as a possible D gene (7 bases). The CDR3 spans 14 residues. V was trimmed by 0 bases and J by 3 bases, leaving 10 bases between them. CDR1 and CDR2 (germline): SGDLS, YYNGEE. The DNA of the CDR3 is TGTGCCAGCAGCGTAGGGGGGGGCCGCTACGAGCAGTACTTC. Translating it yields CASSVGGGRYEQYF.

This clonotype was seen many times. This sequence joins TRBV5-1 and TRBJ2-5; D remains unclear. The CDR3 covers 13 residues. Germline CDR1 reads SGHRS; CDR2 reads YFSETQ. Trimming cost V 5 bases and J 5 bases, with 13 bases left between them. CDR3 in DNA: TGCGCCAGCAGGCTTGGTTACCGGGAGACCCAGTACTTC. It specifies CASRLGYRETQYF.

In its sample, this clonotype was seen a few times. The genes are TRBV30 and TRBJ2-7, with 9 positions matching TRBD1. V shed 0 bases, J shed 5 bases, and the junction held 2 bases outside the gene matches. The CDR3 is 13 residues long. The V gene's germline CDR1 is GTSNPN and CDR2 SVGIG (reference sequence). The CDR3 here is CAWSVGTGNEQYF. CDR3 coding DNA: TGTGCCTGGAGTGTAGGGACAGGGAACGAGCAGTACTTC.

This clonotype has more than one count but fewer than ten. The chain joins TRBV6-1 to TRBJ1-1; no clear D. The germline gives CDR1 MNHNS, CDR2 SASEGT. The CDR3 sequence is 17 residues long. The V end was cut by 4 bases, the J end by 4 bases, with 22 bases between. This chain's CDR3 is CASSGSFSGSLGTEAFF. The DNA of the CDR3 is TGTGCCAGCAGTGGATCCTTCTCGGGCAGTTTAGGCACTGAAGCTTTCTTT.